These 18 T cell receptor beta chains were sequenced from one sample in a study of response to subunit inactivated influenza vaccine. TCRdb fed the RT-PCR reads into MiXCR, producing one record per CDR3 protein. The sample contains 610,000 or so distinct CDR3 sequences, approximately 14% of which appear only once. The specimen comprised PBMCs from blood, sampled 11 to 12 days after vaccination. Receptors were obtained from a man aged 45-65 years who received an inactivated influenza vaccine.

The J gene is TRBJ2-3, the V gene TRBV29-1; possible D gene TRBD1, 7 bases. V gave up 1 base and J gave up 5 bases, with 13 bases separating them. The CDR3 is made up of 14 amino acids. CDR1 is SQVTM and CDR2 is ANQGSEA in the germline V gene. CDR3 in amino acids: CSVEGRGDQDTQYF. CDR3 bases: TGCAGCGTTGAAGGCAGGGGGGACCAAGATACGCAGTATTTT.

The V call is TRBV5-1, the J call TRBJ1-5; maybe TRBD1 (5 bases). The germline V and J ends were trimmed by 0 bases and 4 bases, with 11 bases remaining between them. This CDR3 is 15 amino acids long. CDR1 and CDR2 (germline): SGHRS, YFSETQ. The CDR3 bases are TGCGCCAGCAGCTTGGACGGGACGGATAATCAGCCCCAGCATTTT. This sequence encodes CASSLDGTDNQPQHF.

The CDR3 DNA sequence: TGCGCCAGCAGCCAAGACTCGGCCGTTTACGAGCAGTACTTC. Amino acids: CASSQDSAVYEQYF. This chain links TRBV4-1 with TRBJ2-7, with no clear D. This CDR3 contains 14 residues. V lost 0 bases, J lost 4 bases, and 10 bases lay in between. The germline CDR1 and CDR2 sequences are MGHRA and YSYEKL.

There are a few counts of this clonotype. This chain links TRBV4-1 with TRBJ2-1; 7 nucleotides line up with TRBD2. With 2 bases clipped from V and 7 bases from J, the junction kept 11 bases outside the gene matches. CDR1 is MGHRA, CDR2 YSYEKL, per germline. The CDR3 runs 16 residues. DNA for the CDR3: TGCGCCAGCAGCCAATTTCAAGCGGGGACTAAAAATGAGCAGTTCTTC. It encodes CASSQFQAGTKNEQFF.

This clonotype was seen repeatedly, ten times or more. The junction shows a germline mismatch at one end, possibly a read error. The chain has TRBV5-1 and TRBJ2-3, with TRBD1 matching over 7 bases. Germline CDR1 and CDR2: SGHRS and YFSETQ. The CDR3 extends over 14 amino acids. The CDR3 sequence is CASSPGTGTDTQYF. CDR3 nucleotides: TGTGCCAGCAGCCCGGGGACAGGCACAGATACGCAGTATTTT. Complete variable domain (other parts from reference TRBV5-1 and TRBJ2-3): KAGVTQTPRYLIKTRGQQVTLSCSPISGHRSVSWYQQTPGQGLQFLFEYFSETQRNKGNFPGRFSGRQFSNSRSEMNVSTLELGDSALYLCASSPGTGTDTQYFGPGTRLTVL.

The V call is TRBV5-1, the J call TRBJ1-2, with D tentatively TRBD1 (5 bases). V was trimmed by 3 bases and J by 2 bases, leaving 8 bases between them. This CDR3 spans 13 amino acids. Germline CDR1 is SGHRS and CDR2 is YFSETQ. The CDR3 protein is CASSSDINYGYTF. The CDR3 DNA sequence: TGCGCCAGCAGCTCGGACATAAACTATGGCTACACCTTC.

V is TRBV20-1 and J is TRBJ2-2; no clear D gene. Per germline, CDR1 DFQATT and CDR2 SNEGSKA (reference sequence). The CDR3 is 14 residues long. Trimming took off 6 bases at V and 4 bases at J, with 15 bases between the two ends. CDR3 amino acids: CSAKIPPGTGELFF. The CDR3 DNA reads TGCAGTGCAAAGATCCCCCCGGGCACCGGGGAGCTGTTTTTT.

The CDR3 nucleotides are TGTGCCAGCAGCCGCCGACAGAATCAAGAGACCCAGTACTTC. Translation: CASSRRQNQETQYF. The chain combines TRBV7-9 with TRBJ2-5; D is perhaps TRBD1 (5 bases). The CDR3 covers 14 residues. Germline V gene sequence: CDR1 SEHNR, CDR2 FQNEAQ (reference sequence). V gave up 5 bases and J gave up 2 bases, with 12 bases separating them.

This clonotype occurred a few times. CDR3 in amino acids: CASSQGPGSGTEAFF. CDR3 DNA sequence: TGTGCCAGCAGCCAAGGACCGGGATCGGGCACTGAAGCTTTCTTT. The V and J genes are TRBV3-1 and TRBJ1-1; D remains unclear. Trimming cost V 1 base and J 4 bases, with 13 bases left between them. Germline V gene sequence: CDR1 LGHDT, CDR2 YNNKEL (reference sequence). There are 15 residues in the CDR3.

The rearrangement joins TRBV7-9 to TRBJ2-1, with D hard to call. The germline V gene encodes CDR1 SEHNR and CDR2 FQNEAQ (reference sequence). With 6 bases removed from V and 4 bases from J, the gap between germline ends came to 22 bases. This CDR3 comprises 17 residues. This CDR3 reads CASSNVGGADQYNEQFF. CDR3 DNA: TGTGCCAGCAGTAATGTCGGTGGTGCGGATCAATACAATGAGCAGTTCTTC.

The chain carries TRBV28 and TRBJ2-1, with TRBD2 matching over 11 bases. The J segment lost 5 bases and the V segment lost 5 bases, leaving 11 bases of the junction unmatched. CDR3 length equals 17 residues. Germline V gene lookup returns CDR1 MDHEN and CDR2 SYDVKM. The CDR3 region is CASSPKGLAAQNNEQFF. CDR3 nucleotides: TGTGCCAGCAGTCCAAAGGGACTAGCGGCCCAAAACAATGAGCAGTTCTTC. Together with reference TRBV28 and TRBJ2-1, the CDR3 gives the full variable domain: DVKVTQSSRYLVKRTGEKVFLECVQDMDHENMFWYRQDPGLGLRLIYFSYDVKMKEKGDIPEGYSVSREKKERFSLILESASTNQTSMYLCASSPKGLAAQNNEQFFGPGTRLTVL.

This chain links TRBV7-9 with TRBJ1-4, with 10 bases lining up with TRBD1. The CDR3 spans 15 residues. The junction had 2 bases not matched to a gene; V was cut back by 5 bases and J by 2 bases. Germline CDR1 reads SEHNR; CDR2 reads FQNEAQ (reference sequence). The CDR3 DNA reads as TGTGCCAGCAGCATGGGACAGGGGACTAATGAAAAACTGTTTTTT. Translated, it gives CASSMGQGTNEKLFF.

This clonotype came up a few times. The V and J genes are TRBV4-3 and TRBJ1-3; 10 bases align to TRBD1. Per germline, CDR1 LGHNA and CDR2 YSLEER. The CDR3 totals 17 residues. The trim removed 4 bases at V and 1 base at J, leaving 7 bases unmatched. Written as DNA, the CDR3 is TGCGCCAGCAGCCGAACCGGGACAGGGGTTTCTGGAAACACCATATATTTT. This gives the protein CASSRTGTGVSGNTIYF.

The gene calls are TRBV9 and TRBJ2-1; 10 bases agree with TRBD2. There are 15 residues in the CDR3. V was pared by 3 bases and J by 8 bases, with 8 bases of the junction left unmatched. Germline values: CDR1 SGDLS, CDR2 YYNGEE. CDR3 protein: CASSAPSGSFYEQFF. The CDR3 bases are TGTGCCAGCAGCGCTCCTAGCGGGAGTTTCTATGAGCAGTTCTTC.

The chain combines TRBV27 with TRBJ2-7, with D possibly being TRBD2 (6 bases). CDR1 is MNHEY, CDR2 SMNVEV, per germline (reference sequence). Trimming stripped 7 bases from V and 0 bases from J, with 13 bases between. CDR3 size: 14 residues. CDR3 sequence (DNA): TGTGCCAGCAAGGGAGCGGGTAGCTCCTACGAGCAGTACTTC. Residues: CASKGAGSSYEQYF.

This clonotype appeared a few times. The chain couples TRBV3-1 to TRBJ2-6, with D uncertain. The V end was cut by 3 bases, the J end by 0 bases, with 3 bases between. The germline gives CDR1 LGHDT, CDR2 YNNKEL (reference sequence). The CDR3 runs 14 residues. CDR3 residues: CASSHTSGANVLTF. The CDR3 DNA reads as TGTGCCAGCAGCCATACCTCTGGGGCCAACGTCCTGACTTTC.

This clonotype was seen a handful of times. The V call is TRBV4-2, the J call TRBJ2-1; D possibly corresponds to TRBD2 (6 bases). The CDR3 loop spans 14 amino acids. V lost 4 bases, J lost 7 bases, and 14 bases lay in between. Germline-derived CDR1 and CDR2 are LGHNA and YNFKEQ. CDR3 coding DNA: TGTGCCAGCAGCCCGGTTGGCGGGGCGAATGAGCAGTTCTTC. This sequence encodes CASSPVGGANEQFF.

The chain combines TRBV7-2 with TRBJ1-3, with no clear D. The CDR3 length is 16 residues. Germline V CDR1 and CDR2: SGHTA, FQGNSA. Trimming removed 1 base from V and 0 bases from J, with 10 bases in between. CDR3 amino acids: CASSLVAGNSGNTIYF. The DNA for the CDR3 is TGTGCCAGCAGCTTAGTTGCGGGAAACTCTGGAAACACCATATATTTT.